Only one count was recorded for the clone carrying this T cell receptor beta chain. Germline V lookup: CDR1 SNHLY, CDR2 FYNNEI. There are 12 residues in the CDR3. The V gene lost 4 bases and the J gene lost 13 bases, with 14 bases spanning the gap. Primed by a sample-barcoded 5' primer and a J-beta primer mix, a second PCR proceeded for roughly 6 to 12 cycles. A template-switch adaptor with 12 random nucleotides tagged each cDNA molecule. TCRdb re-analysed the 5' RACE reads in MiXCR, keeping a single row per CDR3 protein. This sample yields 700,000 to 950,000 distinct CDR3 sequences, of which 58% are seen a single time; about 20% belongs to the top ten. These data are taken from a study of blood T cells in healthy people across ages. No fewer than 6 micrograms of total RNA were isolated from every sample.

What was sequenced was blood. The J gene is TRBJ2-4, the V gene TRBV2; perhaps D is TRBD1 or TRBD2 (5 bases each). This TCR was recovered from a man aged 30 to 39 in good health. The DNA of the CDR3 is TGTGCCAGCAGTGCGACTGGGGGTGAGCAGTACTTC. This translates into CASSATGGEQYF.